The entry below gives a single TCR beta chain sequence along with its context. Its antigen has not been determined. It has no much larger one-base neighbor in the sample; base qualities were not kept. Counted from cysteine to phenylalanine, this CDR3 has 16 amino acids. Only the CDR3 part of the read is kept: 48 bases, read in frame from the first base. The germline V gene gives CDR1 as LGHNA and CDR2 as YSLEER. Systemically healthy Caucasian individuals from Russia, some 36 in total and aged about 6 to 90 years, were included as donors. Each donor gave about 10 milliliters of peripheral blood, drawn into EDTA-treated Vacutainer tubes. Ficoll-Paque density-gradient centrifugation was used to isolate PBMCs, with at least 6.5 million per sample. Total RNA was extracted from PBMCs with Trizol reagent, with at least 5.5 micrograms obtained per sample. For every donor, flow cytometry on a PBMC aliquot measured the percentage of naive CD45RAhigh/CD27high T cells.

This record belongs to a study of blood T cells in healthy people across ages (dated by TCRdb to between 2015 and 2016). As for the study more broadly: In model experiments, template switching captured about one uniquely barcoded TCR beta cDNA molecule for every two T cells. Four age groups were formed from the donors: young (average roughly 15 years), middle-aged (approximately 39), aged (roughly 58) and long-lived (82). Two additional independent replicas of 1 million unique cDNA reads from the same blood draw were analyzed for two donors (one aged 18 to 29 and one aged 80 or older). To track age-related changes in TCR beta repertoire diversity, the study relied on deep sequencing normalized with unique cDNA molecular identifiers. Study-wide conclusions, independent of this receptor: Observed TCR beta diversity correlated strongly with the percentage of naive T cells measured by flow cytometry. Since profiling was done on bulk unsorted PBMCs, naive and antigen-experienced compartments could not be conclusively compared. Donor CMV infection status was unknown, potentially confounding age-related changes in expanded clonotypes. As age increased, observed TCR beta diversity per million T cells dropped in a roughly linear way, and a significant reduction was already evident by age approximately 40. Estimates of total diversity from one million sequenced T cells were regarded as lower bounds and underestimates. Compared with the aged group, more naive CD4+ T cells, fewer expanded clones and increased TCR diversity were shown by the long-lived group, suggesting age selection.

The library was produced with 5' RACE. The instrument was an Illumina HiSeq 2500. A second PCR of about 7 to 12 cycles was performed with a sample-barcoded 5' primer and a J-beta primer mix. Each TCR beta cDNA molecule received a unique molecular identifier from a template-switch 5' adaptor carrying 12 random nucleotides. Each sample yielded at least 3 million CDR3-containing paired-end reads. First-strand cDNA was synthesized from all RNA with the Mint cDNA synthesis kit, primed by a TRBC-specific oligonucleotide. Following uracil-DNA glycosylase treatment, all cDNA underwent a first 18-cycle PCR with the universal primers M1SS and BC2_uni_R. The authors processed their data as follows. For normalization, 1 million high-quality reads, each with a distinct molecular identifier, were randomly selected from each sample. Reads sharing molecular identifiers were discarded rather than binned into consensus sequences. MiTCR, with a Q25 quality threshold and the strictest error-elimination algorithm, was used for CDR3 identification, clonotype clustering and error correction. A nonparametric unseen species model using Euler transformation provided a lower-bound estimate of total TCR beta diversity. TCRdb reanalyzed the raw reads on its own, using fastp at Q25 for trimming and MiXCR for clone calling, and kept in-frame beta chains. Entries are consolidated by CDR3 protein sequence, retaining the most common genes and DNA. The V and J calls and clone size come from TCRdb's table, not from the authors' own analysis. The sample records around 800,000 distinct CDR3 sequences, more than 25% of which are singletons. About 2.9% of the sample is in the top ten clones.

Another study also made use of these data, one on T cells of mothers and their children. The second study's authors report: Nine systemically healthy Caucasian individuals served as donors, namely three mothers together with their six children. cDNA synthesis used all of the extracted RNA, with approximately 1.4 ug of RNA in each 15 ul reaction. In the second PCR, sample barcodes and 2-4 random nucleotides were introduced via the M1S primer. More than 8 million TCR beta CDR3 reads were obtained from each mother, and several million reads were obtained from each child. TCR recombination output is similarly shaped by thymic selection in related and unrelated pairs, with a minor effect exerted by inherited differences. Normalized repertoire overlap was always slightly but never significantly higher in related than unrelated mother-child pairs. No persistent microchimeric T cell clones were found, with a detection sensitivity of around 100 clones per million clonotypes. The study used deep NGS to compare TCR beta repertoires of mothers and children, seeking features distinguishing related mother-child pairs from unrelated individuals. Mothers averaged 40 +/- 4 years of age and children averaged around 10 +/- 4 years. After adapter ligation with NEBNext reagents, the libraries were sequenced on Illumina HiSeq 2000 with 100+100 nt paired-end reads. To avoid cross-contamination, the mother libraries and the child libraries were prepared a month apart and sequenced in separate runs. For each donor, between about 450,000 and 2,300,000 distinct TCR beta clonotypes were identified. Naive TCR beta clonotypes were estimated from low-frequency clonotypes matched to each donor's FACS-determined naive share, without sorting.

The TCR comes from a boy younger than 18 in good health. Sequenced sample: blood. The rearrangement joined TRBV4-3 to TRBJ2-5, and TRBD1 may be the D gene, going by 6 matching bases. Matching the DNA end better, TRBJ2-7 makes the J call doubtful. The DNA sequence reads TGCGCCAGCAGCCAGGACAGCCTCTCGGGGTTTTACGAGCAGTACTTC. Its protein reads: CASSQDSLSGFYEQYF.